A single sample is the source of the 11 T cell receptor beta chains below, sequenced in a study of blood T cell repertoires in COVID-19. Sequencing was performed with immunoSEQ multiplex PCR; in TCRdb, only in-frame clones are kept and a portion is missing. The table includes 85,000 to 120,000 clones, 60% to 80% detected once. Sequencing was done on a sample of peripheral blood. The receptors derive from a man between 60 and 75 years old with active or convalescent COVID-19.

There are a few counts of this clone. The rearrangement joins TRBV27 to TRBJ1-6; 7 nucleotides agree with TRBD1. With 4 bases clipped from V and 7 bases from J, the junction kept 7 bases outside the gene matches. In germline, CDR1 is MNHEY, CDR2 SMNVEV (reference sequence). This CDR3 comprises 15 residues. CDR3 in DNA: TGTGCCAGCAGTTCTCGACAGGGTGGGAATTCACCCCTCCACTTT. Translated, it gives CASSSRQGGNSPLHF.

The CDR3 nucleotides read TGTGCCCAGGCGGGACAGGGGTCCTTAAATTCACCCCTCCACTTT. This codes for CAQAGQGSLNSPLHF. V and J are TRBV30 and TRBJ1-6; 10 bases align to TRBD1. The CDR3 consists of 15 residues. The V and J ends lost 8 bases and 7 bases, in that order; junction bases with no gene match: 11. Germline CDR1 and CDR2: GTSNPN and SVGIG (reference sequence).

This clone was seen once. CDR3 sequence (DNA): TGTGCCAGCAGCCCCGAACTAGCGAGCGAGACCCAGTACTTC. Protein product: CASSPELASETQYF. The chain has TRBV28 and TRBJ2-5, with 7 bases identical to TRBD2. Germline CDR1 and CDR2: MDHEN and SYDVKM. The CDR3 is made up of 14 amino acids. V gave up 6 bases and J gave up 5 bases; unmatched junction bases: 9.

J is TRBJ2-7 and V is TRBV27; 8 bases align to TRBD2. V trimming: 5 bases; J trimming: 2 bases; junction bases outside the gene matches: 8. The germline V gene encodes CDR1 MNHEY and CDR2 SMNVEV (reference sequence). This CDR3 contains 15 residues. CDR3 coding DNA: TGTGCCAGCAGTAGAAAGCGGGAGCCAACCTACGAGCAGTACTTC. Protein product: CASSRKREPTYEQYF.

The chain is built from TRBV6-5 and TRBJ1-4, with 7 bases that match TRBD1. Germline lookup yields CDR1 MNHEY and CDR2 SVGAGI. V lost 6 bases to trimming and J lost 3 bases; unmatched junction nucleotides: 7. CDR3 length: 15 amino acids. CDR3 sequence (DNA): TGTGCCAGCAGATCCAGGGGGTTTGCTAATGAAAAACTGTTTTTT. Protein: CASRSRGFANEKLFF.

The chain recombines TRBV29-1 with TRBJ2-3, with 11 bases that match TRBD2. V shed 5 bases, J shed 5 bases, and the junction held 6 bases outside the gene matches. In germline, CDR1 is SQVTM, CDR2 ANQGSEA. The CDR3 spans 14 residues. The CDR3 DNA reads TGCAGCGTTCATCCTAGCGGGAGGTTAGATACGCAGTATTTT. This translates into CSVHPSGRLDTQYF.

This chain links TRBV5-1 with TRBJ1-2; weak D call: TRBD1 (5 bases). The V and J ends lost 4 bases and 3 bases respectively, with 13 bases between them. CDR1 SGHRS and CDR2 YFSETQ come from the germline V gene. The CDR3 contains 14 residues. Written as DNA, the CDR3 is TGCGCCAGCAGCCCGGCCTCCAGGGACTATGGCTACACCTTC. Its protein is CASSPASRDYGYTF.

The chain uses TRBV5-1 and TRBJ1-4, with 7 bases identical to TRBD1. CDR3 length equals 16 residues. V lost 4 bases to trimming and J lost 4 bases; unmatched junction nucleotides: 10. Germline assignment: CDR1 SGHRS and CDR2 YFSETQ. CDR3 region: CASSLTTGTVNEKLFF. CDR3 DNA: TGCGCCAGCAGCCTCACAACCGGGACAGTTAATGAAAAACTGTTTTTT.

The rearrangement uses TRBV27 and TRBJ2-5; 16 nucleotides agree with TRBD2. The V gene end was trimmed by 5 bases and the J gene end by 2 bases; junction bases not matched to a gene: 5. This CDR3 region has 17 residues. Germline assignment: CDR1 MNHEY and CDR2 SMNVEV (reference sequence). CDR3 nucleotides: TGTGCCAGCAGTACGGGACTAGCGGGAGGGTTGCAAGAGACCCAGTACTTC. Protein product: CASSTGLAGGLQETQYF.

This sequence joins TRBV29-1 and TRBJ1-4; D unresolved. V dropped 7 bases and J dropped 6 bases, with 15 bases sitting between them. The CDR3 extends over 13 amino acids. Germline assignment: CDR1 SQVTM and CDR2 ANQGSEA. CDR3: CSATGGYDEKLFF. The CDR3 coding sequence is TGCAGCGCTACGGGAGGGTACGATGAAAAACTGTTTTTT.

CDR3 amino acids: CASRTGGRSPLHF. The CDR3 DNA follows: TGTGCCAGCAGAACAGGGGGACGTTCACCCCTCCACTTT. This chain links TRBV28 with TRBJ1-6; 8 bases map to TRBD1. Germline CDR1 reads MDHEN; CDR2 reads SYDVKM. V was clipped by 6 bases and J by 9 bases; unmatched bases: 4. The CDR3 runs to 13 residues.